This paragraph reports one T cell receptor beta chain. Other nucleotide sequences from this sample produce the same CDR3. The protocol was immunoSEQ multiplex PCR, while the TCRdb copy is restricted to in-frame clones and leaves out a portion. The sample holds roughly 220,000 clones, 50% to 80% seen once. The data are from a study of shared clonotypes between healthy human individuals. The study drew its donors from healthy HIV-negative adults without recent acute infections or vaccinations. V was trimmed by 0 bases and J by 5 bases, leaving 9 bases between them. This CDR3 is 13 amino acids long. Germline V gene lookup returns CDR1 SGHNT and CDR2 YYREEE (reference sequence).

The sequencing sample was made of memory CD4+ T cells sorted from blood. Sample subset: CD45RA-negative fraction. The chain joins TRBV5-4 to TRBJ2-7; no reliable D call. This clonotype was obtained from a man aged 25 to 45 in good health. As DNA, the CDR3 is TGTGCCAGCAGCTTGGTTGGAAGGGACGAGCAGTACTTC. It is translated as CASSLVGRDEQYF.